These 17 T cell receptor beta chains came from one sample sequenced in a study of cytomegalovirus exposure and HLA in healthy donors. The PCR was carried out with 60 Vbeta primers and 13 Jbeta primers. Clones were sequenced by immunoSEQ multiplex PCR, and TCRdb holds only the in-frame ones, with some missing. The sample has some 160,000 clones, around 85% seen once; the top ten hold 1% to 1.5%. The sample was PBMCs. The source is a man aged 45 to 65 in good health and CMV-seropositive.

The J gene is TRBJ1-1, the V gene TRBV4-1; 7 nucleotides align to TRBD1. V shed 4 bases and J 11 bases; nucleotides not matched to a gene: 13. The length of the CDR3 is 14 residues. Germline values: CDR1 MGHRA, CDR2 YSYEKL. DNA of the CDR3: TGCGCCAGCAGCCCCCGGGACAGTTCAACTAAGGCTTTCTTT. Encoded protein: CASSPRDSSTKAFF.

The chain joins TRBV19 to TRBJ2-7; D possibly corresponds to TRBD2 (6 bases). CDR1 and CDR2 from the germline V gene are LNHDA and SQIVND (reference sequence). Trimming stripped 5 bases from V and 5 bases from J, with 13 bases between. The CDR3 has 13 residues. Here the CDR3 reads CASSPPGVHEQYF. The CDR3 region has the DNA TGTGCCAGTAGTCCCCCGGGGGTCCACGAGCAGTACTTC.

V gene TRBV28 combines with J gene TRBJ1-2; D perhaps matches TRBD1 (5 bases). Germline V gene sequence: CDR1 MDHEN, CDR2 SYDVKM. The CDR3 is 13 residues long. Trimming removed 8 bases at V and 8 bases at J, with 18 bases between. CDR3 protein: CASGPLGGVGYTF. The CDR3 coding sequence is TGTGCCAGCGGACCCCTTGGGGGGGTCGGCTACACCTTC.

The rearrangement joins TRBV6-5 to TRBJ2-6; 7 bases map to TRBD1. V was pared by 6 bases and J by 2 bases, with 1 base of the junction left unmatched. CDR3 length equals 14 residues. In germline, CDR1 is MNHEY, CDR2 SVGAGI. The CDR3 spells CASSQGAGANVLTF. As DNA, the CDR3 is TGTGCCAGCAGCCAGGGGGCTGGGGCCAACGTCCTGACTTTC.

J is TRBJ2-5 and V is TRBV4-3, with a tentative D call TRBD1 (5 bases). Per germline, CDR1 LGHNA and CDR2 YSLEER. This CDR3 spans 15 amino acids. Trimming shortened V by 1 base and J by 2 bases, and 11 bases separated the two germline ends. CDR3: CASSQAQGLQETQYF. DNA of the CDR3: TGCGCCAGCAGCCAAGCTCAGGGCCTACAAGAGACCCAGTACTTC.

J is TRBJ2-2 and V is TRBV5-6; D ambiguous. The CDR3 is 13 residues long. Trimming took 0 bases from V and 4 from J, leaving 4 bases between them. From germline, CDR1 is SGHDT and CDR2 YYEEEE. The chain's CDR3 is CASSLVATGELFF. CDR3 sequence (DNA): TGTGCCAGCAGCTTGGTAGCCACCGGGGAGCTGTTTTTT.

The chain's CDR3 is CASSFTYEQYF. The CDR3 DNA is TGTGCCAGCAGTTTTACTTACGAGCAGTACTTC. The V and J genes are TRBV2 and TRBJ2-7; unclear D gene. The CDR3 is 11 residues long. Germline-derived CDR1 and CDR2 are SNHLY and FYNNEI. V lost 5 bases and J 4 bases, leaving 6 bases between the germline ends.

This chain links TRBV5-6 with TRBJ2-7; D uncertain. V shed 4 bases and J shed 6 bases, with 2 bases lying between them. The V gene's germline CDR1 is SGHDT and CDR2 YYEEEE. This CDR3 contains 9 residues. The CDR3 loop is CASSREQYF. The CDR3, as DNA: TGTGCCAGCAGCCGCGAGCAGTACTTC.

The genes are TRBV10-1 and TRBJ2-5, with 13 bases identical to TRBD2. V gave up 5 bases and J gave up 4 bases; unmatched junction bases: 1. The germline V gene encodes CDR1 WNHNN and CDR2 SYGVQD (reference sequence). This CDR3 comprises 14 residues. The CDR3 sequence: CASSRTSGGETQYF. CDR3 coding DNA: TGCGCCAGCAGTCGGACTAGCGGGGGAGAGACCCAGTACTTC.

The rearrangement links TRBV5-1 to TRBJ1-6; 8 bases align to TRBD1. Germline V gene data show CDR1 as SGHRS and CDR2 as YFSETQ. This CDR3 has 15 amino acids. V was pared by 3 bases and J by 9 bases, with 8 bases of the junction left unmatched. DNA for the CDR3: TGCGCCAGCAGCTCGTCGACAGGGGTGGGTTCACCCCTCCACTTT. This sequence encodes CASSSSTGVGSPLHF.

This clone was seen a few times. The chain uses TRBV10-3 and TRBJ1-1; weak D call: TRBD1 (5 bases). This CDR3 spans 15 amino acids. Germline V gene sequence: CDR1 ENHRY, CDR2 SYGVKD. V was pared by 3 bases and J by 0 bases, with 11 bases between. The CDR3 sequence: CAISDRRVLNTEAFF. The DNA of the CDR3 is TGTGCCATCAGTGACCGCAGGGTGCTGAACACTGAAGCTTTCTTT.

CDR3 sequence (DNA): TGCGCCAGCAGAGCCGGGACTACTACGAACTATGGCTACACCTTC. This codes for CASRAGTTTNYGYTF. The genes are TRBV10-2 and TRBJ1-2; D is possibly TRBD1 (5 bases). The germline CDR1 and CDR2 sequences are WSHSY and SAAADI. The CDR3 has 15 amino acids. V lost 6 bases and J lost 2, with 16 bases in between.

The J gene is TRBJ1-2, the V gene TRBV19; D perhaps matches TRBD1 (5 bases). V lost 5 bases, J lost 6 bases, and 19 bases lay in between. In germline, CDR1 is LNHDA, CDR2 SQIVND (reference sequence). The CDR3 is 15 residues long. The CDR3 spells CASSRGTLGLNGYTF. The CDR3 nucleotides read TGTGCCAGTAGTCGCGGGACCCTGGGCTTGAATGGCTACACCTTC.

J is TRBJ2-1 and V is TRBV27, with TRBD2 matching 11 bases. Germline-derived CDR1 and CDR2 are MNHEY and SMNVEV (reference sequence). The CDR3 has 16 residues. The trim removed 5 bases at V and 8 bases at J, leaving 11 bases unmatched. CDR3 nucleotide sequence: TGTGCCAGCAGTCCAAGACTAGCGGGACTGGGCTATGAGCAGTTCTTC. The encoded protein is CASSPRLAGLGYEQFF.

This chain uses TRBV4-2 with TRBJ2-6; TRBD2 is a possible D gene (5 bases). With 4 bases removed from V and 1 base from J, the gap between germline ends came to 8 bases. Looked up from germline, CDR1 is LGHNA and CDR2 is YNFKEQ. This CDR3 spans 15 amino acids. CDR3 in DNA: TGTGCCAGCAGCCTCCGGGATTCTGGGGCCAACGTCCTGACTTTC. As protein: CASSLRDSGANVLTF.

This chain links TRBV7-3 with TRBJ2-2, with unresolved D. The germline V gene has CDR1 SGHTA and CDR2 FQGTGA. The CDR3 length is 15 residues. V dropped 1 base and J dropped 7 bases, with 13 bases sitting between them. For the CDR3, the DNA is TGTGCCAGCAGCTTAAATCGCGGAACGGACGGGGAGCTGTTTTTT. Protein: CASSLNRGTDGELFF.

The V gene is TRBV4-1, the J gene TRBJ2-7, with unresolved D. V lost 2 bases and J 4 bases, leaving 18 bases between the germline ends. The CDR3 length is 16 residues. Germline V lookup: CDR1 MGHRA, CDR2 YSYEKL. The chain's CDR3 is CASSQRLDRASYEQYF. The CDR3 DNA is TGCGCCAGCAGCCAACGACTGGATCGAGCAAGTTACGAGCAGTACTTC.